This T cell receptor beta chain was found in a study of blood T cell repertoires in COVID-19. Enrolled through a virtual design, the participants were between 18 and 89 years of age and came from around 25 US areas. Up to 2 weeks before entering the study, exposed participants had met a COVID-19 case. Data came from immunoSEQ multiplex PCR; TCRdb stores just in-frame clones and leaves some out. The sample holds 200,000 or so clones, roughly 85% seen once. V was clipped by 6 bases and J by 4 bases; unmatched bases: 16. The germline CDR1 and CDR2 sequences are SGHTA and FQGNSA. This CDR3 is 17 amino acids long.

The specimen sequenced was PBMCs or T cells enriched from blood (not recorded which). This clonotype was sampled from a woman between 45 and 65 years old who had been exposed to COVID-19. V gene TRBV7-2 combines with J gene TRBJ2-7, with 9 bases identical to TRBD2. The CDR3 loop is CASSYTPASGAAYEQYF. The CDR3 bases are TGTGCCAGCAGTTACACTCCGGCTAGCGGGGCCGCATACGAGCAGTACTTC.